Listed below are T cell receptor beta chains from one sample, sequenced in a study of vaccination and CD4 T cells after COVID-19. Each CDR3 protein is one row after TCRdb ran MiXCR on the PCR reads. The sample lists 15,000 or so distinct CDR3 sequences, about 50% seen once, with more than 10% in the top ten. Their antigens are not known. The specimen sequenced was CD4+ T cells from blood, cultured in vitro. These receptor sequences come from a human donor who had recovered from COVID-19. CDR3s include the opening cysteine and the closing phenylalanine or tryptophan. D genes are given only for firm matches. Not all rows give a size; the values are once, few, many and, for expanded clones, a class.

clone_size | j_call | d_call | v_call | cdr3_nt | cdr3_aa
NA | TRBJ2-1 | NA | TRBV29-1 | TGCAGCGGTAGCCGGAGCTCCTACAATGAGCAGTTCTTC | CSGSRSSYNEQFF
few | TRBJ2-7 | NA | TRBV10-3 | TGTGCCATCAGCGTACAGGGCGACGAGCAGTACTTC | CAISVQGDEQYF
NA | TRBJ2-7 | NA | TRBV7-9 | TGTGCCAGCAGTCCGTACGCCGGCGGTGGCGAGCAGTACTTC | CASSPYAGGGEQYF
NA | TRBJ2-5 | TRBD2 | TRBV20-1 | TGCAGTGCTACTAAGGGACTAGCGGGAGGTCAAGAGACCCAGTACTTC | CSATKGLAGGQETQYF
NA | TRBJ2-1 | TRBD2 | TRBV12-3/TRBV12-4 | TGTGCCAGCAGTACCATAGCGGGAGCCAATGAGCAGTTCTTC | CASSTIAGANEQFF
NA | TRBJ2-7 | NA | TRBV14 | TGTGCCAGCAGCCAAGAGGAGCGACAGGCTCCCGTCTGGGGGGTCTACGAGCAGTACTTC | CASSQEERQAPVWGVYEQYF
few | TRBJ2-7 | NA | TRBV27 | TGTGCCAGCAGTAAAGTCTACGAGCAGTACTTC | CASSKVYEQYF
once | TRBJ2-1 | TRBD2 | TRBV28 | TGTGCCAGCATCCCGGGAGGTCCCTACAATGAGCAGTTCTTC | CASIPGGPYNEQFF
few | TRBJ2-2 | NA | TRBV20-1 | TGCAGTGCTAGAGATGAGCCTCCCGGGGAGCTGTTTTTT | CSARDEPPGELFF
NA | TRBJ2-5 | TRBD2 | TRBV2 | TGTGCCAGCAGACCGACTAGCGGCCAAGAGACCCAGTACTTC | CASRPTSGQETQYF
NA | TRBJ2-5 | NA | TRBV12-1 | TGTGCCAGCAGCCCGACTAGCGAGGCACAAGAGACCCAGTACTTC | CASSPTSEAQETQYF
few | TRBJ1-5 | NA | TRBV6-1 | TGTGCCAGCAGGGACACCTTCTATGGGAATCAGCCCCAGCATTTT | CASRDTFYGNQPQHF
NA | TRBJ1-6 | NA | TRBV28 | TGTGCCAGCAGCCCTATACCCCCAACCCTCCACTTT | CASSPIPPTLHF
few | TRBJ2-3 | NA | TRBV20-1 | TGCAGTGCTAGAGATCCCCGTAGCACAGATACGCAGTATTTT | CSARDPRSTDTQYF
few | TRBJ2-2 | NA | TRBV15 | TGTGCCACCAGTGGAGGGGGATGGGACACCGGGGAGCTGTTTTTT | CATSGGGWDTGELFF
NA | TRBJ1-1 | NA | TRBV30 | TGTGCCTGGAGTCCGGGCTTTCACACTGAAGCTTTCTTT | CAWSPGFHTEAFF
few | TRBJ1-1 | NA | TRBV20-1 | TGCAGTGCTAGACCAAGCCCGAGACGGCTACTGAACACTGAAGCTTTCTTT | CSARPSPRRLLNTEAFF
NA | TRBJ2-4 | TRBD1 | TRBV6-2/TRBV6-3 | TGTGCCAGCAGACCAGGCGGACAGGTCAGAGACATTCAGTACTTC | CASRPGGQVRDIQYF
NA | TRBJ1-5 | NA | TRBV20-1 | TGCAGTGCCCCAAAGGGCGGGGGCGTAAACAATCAGCCCCAGCATTTT | CSAPKGGGVNNQPQHF
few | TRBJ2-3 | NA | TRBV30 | TGTGCCTGGCGAGCCCTGTCTAGCACAGATACGCAGTATTTT | CAWRALSSTDTQYF
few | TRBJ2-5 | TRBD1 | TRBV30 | TGTGCCTGGAGTGCGACAGGGGAGACCCAGTACTTC | CAWSATGETQYF
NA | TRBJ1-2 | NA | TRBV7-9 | TGTGCCAGCAGCTCCGGGATGGGGTCCCATGGCTACACCTTC | CASSSGMGSHGYTF
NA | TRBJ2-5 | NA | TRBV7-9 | TGTGCCAGCAGCCCATGGGGCCAAGGTGGAGAGAATTACCAAGAGACCCAGTACTTC | CASSPWGQGGENYQETQYF
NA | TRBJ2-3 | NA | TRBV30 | TGTGCCTGGATCGGGGGCCTGTCCACAGATACGCAGTATTTT | CAWIGGLSTDTQYF
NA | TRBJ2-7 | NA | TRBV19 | TGTGCCAGTAGTATAGGGGCTAGCCTCTCCTACGAGCAGTACTTC | CASSIGASLSYEQYF
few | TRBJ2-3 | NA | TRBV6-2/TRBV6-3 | TGTGCCAGCAAGGCGGGACCAGAGCCAGATACGCAGTATTTT | CASKAGPEPDTQYF
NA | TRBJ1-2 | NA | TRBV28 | TGTGCCAGCAACCTAGGAGGGGCACCTAACTATGGCTACACCTTC | CASNLGGAPNYGYTF
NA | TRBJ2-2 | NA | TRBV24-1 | TGTGCCACCAGGGTCAGTATCACCGGGGAGCTGTTTTTT | CATRVSITGELFF
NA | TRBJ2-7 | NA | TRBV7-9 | TGTGCCAGCAGCATTGGACAGTCACCTTCCTACGAGCAGTACTTC | CASSIGQSPSYEQYF
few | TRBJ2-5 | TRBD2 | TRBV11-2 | TGTGCCAGCAGCCCCCCCGTAAGACTAGCGGGAGGGGGGGAGACCCAGTACTTC | CASSPPVRLAGGGETQYF
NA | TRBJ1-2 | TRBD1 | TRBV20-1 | TGCAGTGCTAGAGATCCGGGACAGCCAGCTAACTATGGCTACACCTTC | CSARDPGQPANYGYTF
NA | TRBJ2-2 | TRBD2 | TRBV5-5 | TGTGCCAGCAGCTTGGCCCCCCTCGGGAGGGCCACCGGGGAGCTGTTTTTT | CASSLAPLGRATGELFF
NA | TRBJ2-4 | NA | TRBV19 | TGTGCCAGTAAGAAGGGGTCAAGGGCCAAAAACATTCAGTACTTC | CASKKGSRAKNIQYF
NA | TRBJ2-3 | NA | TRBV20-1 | TGCAGGGCAGAGTCACCTAGCACAGATACGCAGTATTTT | CRAESPSTDTQYF
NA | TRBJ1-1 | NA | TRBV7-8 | TGTGCCAGCAGCGGACAAATCATGAACACTGAAGCTTTCTTT | CASSGQIMNTEAFF
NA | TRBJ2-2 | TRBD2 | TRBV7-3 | TGTGCCAGCAGCTTATTCAAGCCTGAGGTGGTAGCGGGATTTGCCGGGGAGCTGTTTTTT | CASSLFKPEVVAGFAGELFF
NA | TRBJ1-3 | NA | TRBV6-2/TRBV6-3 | TGTGCCAGCAGACCCACGACCATCTACTCTGGAAACACCATATATTTT | CASRPTTIYSGNTIYF
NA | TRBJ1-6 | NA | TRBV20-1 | TGCAGTGCGCCGGGACAAGGGGATTCACCCCTCCACTTT | CSAPGQGDSPLHF
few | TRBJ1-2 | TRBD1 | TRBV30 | TGTGCCTGGACCTCGGACAGGGGAAGGGGCTACACCTTC | CAWTSDRGRGYTF
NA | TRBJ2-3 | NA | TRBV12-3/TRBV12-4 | TGTGCCAGCAGTTCAGCTCGGAATACGCAGTATTTT | CASSSARNTQYF
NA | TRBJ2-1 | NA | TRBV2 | TGTGCCAGCAGATACAATGAGCAGTTCTTC | CASRYNEQFF
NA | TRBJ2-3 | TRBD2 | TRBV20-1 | TGCAGTGCTGGAATAGCGGGAGGTTCAGATACGCAGTATTTT | CSAGIAGGSDTQYF